This TCR beta chain was sequenced for a study of T-cell memory formation after mild COVID-19. In the case of this clonotype: The antigen remains unidentified.

TCRdb analysed the 5' RACE reads with MiXCR anew, one entry per CDR3 protein. The sample contains roughly 200,000 distinct CDR3 sequences, 9% to 10% of which appear only once. Germline-derived CDR1 and CDR2 are LGHNA and YSLEER. Trimming left V 0 bases short and J 1 base short, with 8 bases between. This CDR3 comprises 15 residues. Study findings and constraints: Clones that shrank (day 15 to 85) were balanced CD4/CD8, whereas later expanders leaned CD4+. Chiefly within CM and EM were the contracting CD4+ clones; CD8+ ones were within EMRA.

This clonotype was obtained from a man aged 18 to 30 who had mild COVID-19 (a few samples of this study predate the infection). Cell type and time point are not known. The specimen sequenced was PBMCs or a T cell subset sorted from them (not recorded which). V and J are TRBV4-3 and TRBJ2-3; D gene ambiguous. DNA of the CDR3: TGCGCCAGCAGCCAAGATGGCCAGGGCACAGATACGCAGTATTTT. It is translated as CASSQDGQGTDTQYF.